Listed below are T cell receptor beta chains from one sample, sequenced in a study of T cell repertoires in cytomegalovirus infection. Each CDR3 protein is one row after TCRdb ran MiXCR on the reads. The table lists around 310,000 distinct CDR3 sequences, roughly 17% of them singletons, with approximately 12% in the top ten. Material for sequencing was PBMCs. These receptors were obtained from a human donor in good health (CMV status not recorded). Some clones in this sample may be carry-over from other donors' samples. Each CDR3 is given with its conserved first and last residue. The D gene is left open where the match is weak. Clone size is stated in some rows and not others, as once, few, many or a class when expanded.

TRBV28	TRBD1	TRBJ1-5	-	TGTGCCAGCAGCGGGACAGGGGTTTGGCAGCCCCAGCATTTT	CASSGTGVWQPQHF
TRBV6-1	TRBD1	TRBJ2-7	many	TGTGCCAGCAGTTCGGGACAGCCGCTAGGCTACGAGCAGTACTTC	CASSSGQPLGYEQYF
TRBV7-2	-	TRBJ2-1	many	TGTGCCAGCAGTACCTCGAGAGCCTCCAATGAGCAGTTCTTC	CASSTSRASNEQFF
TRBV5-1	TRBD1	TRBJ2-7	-	TGCGCCAGCAGCTTATCCGCTTCGGGGGGACAGGGCTTCTACGAGCAGTACTTC	CASSLSASGGQGFYEQYF
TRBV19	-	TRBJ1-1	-	TGTGCCAGTAGCATGCTGTTCAGCACTGAAGCTTTCTTT	CASSMLFSTEAFF
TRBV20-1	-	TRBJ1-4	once	TGCAGTGCTAGAGGACAGATTAATGAAAAACTGTTTTTT	CSARGQINEKLFF
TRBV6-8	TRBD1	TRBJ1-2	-	TGTGCCAGCAGTCAAAAAGGGACAGGGGGAAGAAACTATGGCTACACCTTC	CASSQKGTGGRNYGYTF
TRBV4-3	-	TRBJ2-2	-	TGCGCCAGCAGCCAGGAAAACAGAAACACCGGGGAGCTGTTTTTT	CASSQENRNTGELFF
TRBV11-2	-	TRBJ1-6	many	TGTGCCAGCAGCTTAGAGATCCCTGGTTATTCACCCCTCCACTTT	CASSLEIPGYSPLHF
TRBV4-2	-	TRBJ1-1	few	TGTGCCAGCAGCCAAGAGACAGGTACCACTGAAGCTTTCTTT	CASSQETGTTEAFF
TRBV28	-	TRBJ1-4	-	TGTGCCAGCAGGGGGGCAGAACTGGGAGCTAATGAAAAACTGTTTTTT	CASRGAELGANEKLFF
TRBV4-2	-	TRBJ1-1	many	TGTGCCAGCAGCCAAGGATTAATGAACACTGAAGCTTTCTTT	CASSQGLMNTEAFF
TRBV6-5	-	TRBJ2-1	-	TGTGCCAGCAGTTACTCGATACCAGGCAATGAGCAGTTCTTC	CASSYSIPGNEQFF
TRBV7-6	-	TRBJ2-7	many	TGTGCCAGCAGCCTAGACCCTAGTCCTACCTACGAGCAGTACTTC	CASSLDPSPTYEQYF
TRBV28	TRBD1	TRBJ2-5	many	TGTGCCAGCAATGGTTACTCTCAGGGGGCGGCCGAGACCCAGTACTTC	CASNGYSQGAAETQYF
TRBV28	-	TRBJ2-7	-	TGTGCCAGCAGTACAGGGTCTACCTACGAGCAGTACTTC	CASSTGSTYEQYF
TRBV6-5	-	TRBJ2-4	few	TGTGCCAGCAGTACGGGGGGACAGGCGGACATTCAGTACTTC	CASSTGGQADIQYF
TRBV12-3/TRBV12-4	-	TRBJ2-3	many	TGTGCCAGCAGTTACCCGGGAATTAGCACAGATACGCAGTATTTT	CASSYPGISTDTQYF
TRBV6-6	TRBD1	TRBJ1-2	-	TGTGCCAGCAGTTACGCCCAGGACAGGGGGCTTAGCTATGGCTACACCTTC	CASSYAQDRGLSYGYTF
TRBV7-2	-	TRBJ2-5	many	TGTGCCAGCAGCTTAGGATTAGAGACCCAGTACTTC	CASSLGLETQYF
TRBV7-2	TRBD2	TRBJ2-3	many	TGTGCCAGCAGCTTAGACGGCTGGTTAGCGGGGGATACGCAGTATTTT	CASSLDGWLAGDTQYF
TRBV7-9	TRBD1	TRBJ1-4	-	TGTGCCAGCAGCTCCCCCCTAGCATGGGACAGGGGCGTTGTGAAGGAAAAACTGTTTTTT	CASSSPLAWDRGVVKEKLFF
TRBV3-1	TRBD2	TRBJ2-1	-	TGTGCCAGCAGCCAATGGCGGGGGGCCCCAAGTTTGGAGCAGTTCTTC	CASSQWRGAPSLEQFF
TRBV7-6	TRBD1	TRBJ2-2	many	TGTGCCAGCAGCTTACTCATATTTGGACAGGGGATAGGCGGGGAGCTGTTTTTT	CASSLLIFGQGIGGELFF
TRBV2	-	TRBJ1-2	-	TGTGCCAACACCCTAGGACAGAACTATGGCTACACCTTC	CANTLGQNYGYTF
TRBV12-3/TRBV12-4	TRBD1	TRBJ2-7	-	TGTGCCAGCAGCCTGGGACAGGGTATCAACGAGCAGTACTTC	CASSLGQGINEQYF
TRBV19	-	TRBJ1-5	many	TGTGCCAGTAGTATAGACGCTACAGGTTATCTTCAGCCCCAGCATTTT	CASSIDATGYLQPQHF
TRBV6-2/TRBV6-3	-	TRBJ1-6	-	TGTGCCAGCAATCTACAGGGATCCTCTAATTCACCCCTCCACTTT	CASNLQGSSNSPLHF
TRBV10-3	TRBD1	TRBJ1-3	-	TGTGCCATCACGCAAGACCTAAACAGGGGATCTGGAAACACCATATATTTT	CAITQDLNRGSGNTIYF
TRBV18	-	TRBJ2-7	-	TGTGCCAGCTCACCGGGAACTAGTATCGTTTACGAGCAGTACTTC	CASSPGTSIVYEQYF
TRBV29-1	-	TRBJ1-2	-	TGCAGCGTTGAAGAAGATGTAGGGGTAGGCTACACCTTC	CSVEEDVGVGYTF
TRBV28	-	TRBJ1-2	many	TGTGCCAGCAGTCAATCCGTCTGGGGCTATGGCTACACCTTC	CASSQSVWGYGYTF
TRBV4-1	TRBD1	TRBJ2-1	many	TGCGCCAGCAGCCGGACAGGGGCCAACTACAATGAGCAGTTCTTC	CASSRTGANYNEQFF
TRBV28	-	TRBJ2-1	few	TGTGCCAGCAGTTCCGGGACTGGCCCTAACAATGAGCAGTTCTTC	CASSSGTGPNNEQFF
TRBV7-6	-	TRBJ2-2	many	TGTGCCAGCAGCCCCGTCCCAACAACCGGGGAGCTGTTTTTT	CASSPVPTTGELFF
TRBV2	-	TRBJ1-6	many	TGTGCCAGCAGCTTCCCCGACGGCTCCTATAATTCACCCCTCCACTTT	CASSFPDGSYNSPLHF
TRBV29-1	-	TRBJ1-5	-	TGCAGCGTTGTAGACAGATTTGGTCAGCCCCAGCATTTT	CSVVDRFGQPQHF
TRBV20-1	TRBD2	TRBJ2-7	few	TGCAGTGCTACGTGGACTAGCGGGGGGGCAATCGGCGAGCAGTACTTC	CSATWTSGGAIGEQYF
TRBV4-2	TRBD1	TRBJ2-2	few	TGTGCCAGCAGCCAAGAAACAGGGGAGACCGGGGAGCTGTTTTTT	CASSQETGETGELFF
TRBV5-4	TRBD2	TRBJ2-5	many	TGTGCCAGCAGCCCCATAGGCGGGGGGGCCGGAGAGACCCAGTACTTC	CASSPIGGGAGETQYF
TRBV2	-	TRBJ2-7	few	TGTGCCAGCTTCTCATCGGGAGCTCAGGGCCGACACAGGGCATACGAGCAGTACTTC	CASFSSGAQGRHRAYEQYF
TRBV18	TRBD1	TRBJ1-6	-	TGTGCCAGCTCACGGGACAGCCCACGGGATTCACCCCTCCACTTT	CASSRDSPRDSPLHF
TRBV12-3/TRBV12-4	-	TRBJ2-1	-	TGTGCCAGCAGTTTTCGGCCTGGGAGCTCCTACAATGAGCAGTTCTTC	CASSFRPGSSYNEQFF
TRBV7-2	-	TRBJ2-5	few	TGTGCCAGCAGCTTCCGGGACATAGGAGAGACCCAGTACTTC	CASSFRDIGETQYF
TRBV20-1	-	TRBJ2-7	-	TGCAGTGCCGCCACAGGTGGACACTACGAGCAGTACTTC	CSAATGGHYEQYF
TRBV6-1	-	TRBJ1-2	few	TGTGCCAGCAGGCGCGAGGAACTCTATGGCTACACCTTC	CASRREELYGYTF
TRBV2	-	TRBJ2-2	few	TGTGCCAGCAGTGAAGTGTTCGGCGGCGGGGAGCTGTTTTTT	CASSEVFGGGELFF
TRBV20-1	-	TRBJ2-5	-	TGCAGTGCTAGAGAGGGGAAAGAGACCCAGTACTTC	CSAREGKETQYF
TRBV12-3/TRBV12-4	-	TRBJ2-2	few	TGTGCCAGCAGTTTAAGGGGGATAGACACCGGGGAGCTGTTTTTT	CASSLRGIDTGELFF
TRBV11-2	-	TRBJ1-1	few	TGTGCCAGCAGCTTCGGGGGTGGCGGAGCTTTCTTT	CASSFGGGGAFF
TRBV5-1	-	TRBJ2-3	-	TGCGCCAGCAGCTTGGTCTTAACTAAATATACAGATACGCAGTATTTT	CASSLVLTKYTDTQYF
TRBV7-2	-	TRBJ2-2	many	TGTGCCAGCAGTCCGCAGGGATACACCGGGGAGCTGTTTTTT	CASSPQGYTGELFF
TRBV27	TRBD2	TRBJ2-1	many	TGTGCCAGCAGTCGGACTAGCGGGGGTGGTGAGCAGTTCTTC	CASSRTSGGGEQFF